This TCR beta chain is from a study of PD-1 blockade in mismatch repair-deficient tumors. Study summary: All were previously treated, progressing patients with about twelve mismatch repair-deficient cancer types. Findings of the study overall: Tumor-resident clones, often undetectable pretreatment in blood, expanded then contracted after pembrolizumab.

For this clone: The antigen is unknown.

Every patient had mismatch repair deficiency by PCR or immunohistochemistry. TCRs were sequenced from a few patients responding to pembrolizumab. In germline, CDR1 is GTSNPN, CDR2 SVGIG (reference sequence). V was pared by 2 bases and J by 8 bases, with 21 bases between. This CDR3 contains 15 residues. Assay: immunoSEQ multiplex PCR; the TCRdb copy retains only in-frame clones and omits some. The table has about 130,000 clones, about nine tenths seen once; the top ten hold 12%. Sequencing used peripheral blood, obtained approximately 72 weeks after starting pembrolizumab. The chain recombines TRBV30 with TRBJ1-2; TRBD1 is a possible D gene (5 bases). The clonotype was recovered from an adult with mismatch repair-deficient cancer. The CDR3 DNA is TGTGCCTGGAGTCTAAGACATCTGTCAGAGGGGGGCTACACCTTC. This translates into CAWSLRHLSEGGYTF.